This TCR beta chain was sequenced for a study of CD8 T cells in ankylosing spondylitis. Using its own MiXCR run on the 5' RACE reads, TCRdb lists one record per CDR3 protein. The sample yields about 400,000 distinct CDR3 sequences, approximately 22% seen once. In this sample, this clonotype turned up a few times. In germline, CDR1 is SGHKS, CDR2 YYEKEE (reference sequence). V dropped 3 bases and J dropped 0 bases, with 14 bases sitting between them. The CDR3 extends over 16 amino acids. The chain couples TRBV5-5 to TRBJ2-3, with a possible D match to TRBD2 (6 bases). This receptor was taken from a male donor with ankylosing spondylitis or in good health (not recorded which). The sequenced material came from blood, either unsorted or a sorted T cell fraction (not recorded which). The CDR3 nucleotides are TGTGCCAGCAGCTGGCGGGGAAGCACCAGCACAGATACGCAGTATTTT. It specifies CASSWRGSTSTDTQYF.